This TCR beta chain stems from a study of response to subunit inactivated influenza vaccine. Each CDR3 protein is one row after TCRdb ran MiXCR on the RT-PCR reads. The repertoire includes roughly 190,000 distinct CDR3 sequences, approximately 15% of them detected once, and 26% sits in the top ten. This clonotype has just a few counts. The target antigen is unknown. Study outcomes and limitations: Authors suggested each seasonal flu vaccination may recruit only limited numbers of new T cells.

The source is a middle-aged man who received an inactivated influenza vaccine. Here the sequenced sample was CD8+ T cells sorted from PBMCs, taken 4 to 6 days after vaccination.

The CDR3 nucleotides are TGTGCCAGCAGCTTACTAGCGGGAGTCTGGAATGAGCAGTTCTTC. Encoded protein: CASSLLAGVWNEQFF. The gene calls are TRBV7-3 and TRBJ2-1, with 10 bases matching TRBD2. The CDR3 is 15 amino acids. The germline V gene has CDR1 SGHTA and CDR2 FQGTGA. The junction had 5 bases not matched to a gene; V was cut back by 2 bases and J by 7 bases.